This T cell receptor (beta chain) appears in the sequencing data of a study of technical replicates of blood from a few donors (dated by TCRdb to 2016 to 2017). The library was built by means of the immunoSEQ multiplex PCR assay. TCRdb retrieved this table from immuneACCESS and kept in-frame rearrangements only. Not all clones are present; in checked studies, unresolved V genes account for under half, and no reason is known for the remainder. The sample contains some 81,000 clones, about 91% of them found a single time. The top ten constitute approximately 0.25% of the sample. A remark on this clone: The antigen it recognizes is unknown. Nothing much larger sits one base from this clone, and base qualities are not available.

CDR1 and CDR2, per the germline V gene (reference sequence), are DFQATT and SNEGSKA. The cysteine opens and the phenylalanine closes a CDR3 of 11 amino acids. The retained sequence is limited to the CDR3, 33 bases, with the frame set at the first base. The chain was built from TRBV20-1 and TRBJ1-2; TRBD1 aligns with 7 central bases. Sequenced material: T cells isolated from PBMCs. The TCR was taken from a human donor in good health. The CDR3 region has the sequence CSARGGMGYTF. The nucleotide sequence is given as TGCAGCGCAAGAGGGGGCATGGGCTACACCTTC.